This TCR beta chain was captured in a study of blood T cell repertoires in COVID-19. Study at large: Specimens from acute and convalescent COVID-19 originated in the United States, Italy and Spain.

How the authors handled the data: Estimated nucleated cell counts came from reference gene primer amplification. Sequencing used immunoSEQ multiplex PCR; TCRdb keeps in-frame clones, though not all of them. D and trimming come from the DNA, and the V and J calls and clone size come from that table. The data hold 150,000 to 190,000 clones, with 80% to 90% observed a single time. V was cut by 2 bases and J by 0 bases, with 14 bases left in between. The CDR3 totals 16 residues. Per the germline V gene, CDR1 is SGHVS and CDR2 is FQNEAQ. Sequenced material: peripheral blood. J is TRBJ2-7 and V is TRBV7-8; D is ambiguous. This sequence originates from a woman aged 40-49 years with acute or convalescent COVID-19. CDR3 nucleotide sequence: TGTGCCAGCAGCTTAACCAGACTGGCAACCTCCTACGAGCAGTACTTC. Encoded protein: CASSLTRLATSYEQYF.